The sample holds a few counts of the clone carrying this T cell receptor (beta chain). Its antigen is unknown. The data are from a study of T cells in Graves' hyperthyroidism and ophthalmopathy. Study-level points and caveats: Blood held most thyroid clonotypes expanded above 0.001 frequency.

RNA transcripts served as the template for amplifying TCR beta CDR3 regions. The TCR CDR3 was amplified in a first-round RT-PCR using the HTBI primer set. TCRdb analysed the multiplex PCR reads with MiXCR anew, one entry per CDR3 protein. The table shows more than 500,000 distinct CDR3 sequences, with 15% to 20% occurring only once. The CDR3 has 15 amino acids. Losses at the gene ends were 4 bases for V and 8 bases for J; bases not matched to a gene: 7. Germline V gene data show CDR1 as MNHNS and CDR2 as SASEGT. Clinical symptoms, serum thyroxine, TRAb, thyroid ultrasound and orbital computed tomography informed diagnoses. The PBMCs were taken from about 9.7 ml of fresh peripheral blood.

V is TRBV6-1 and J is TRBJ2-1; 11 nucleotides agree with TRBD2. The receptor was isolated from a woman in her 30s with Graves' ophthalmopathy. Sequencing input: blood. The CDR3 spells CASSALAGGSDEQFF. The CDR3 DNA reads as TGTGCCAGCAGTGCTCTAGCGGGAGGCTCCGATGAGCAGTTCTTC.